The next 5 T cell receptor beta chains were all read from a single sample in a study of blood T cells in healthy people across ages. Through a sample-barcoded 5' primer and a J-beta primer mix, a second PCR was run for roughly 6 to 12 cycles. From the 5' RACE reads, TCRdb called clonotypes with MiXCR, one entry per CDR3 protein. The sample has about 640,000 distinct CDR3 sequences; around 43% are singletons. The sample was blood. The receptors here all came from an elderly man in good health.

This clonotype was counted ten times or more. This chain links TRBV29-1 with TRBJ2-7; TRBD1 matches 7 bases. Germline V gene lookup returns CDR1 SQVTM and CDR2 ANQGSEA. The CDR3 loop spans 12 amino acids. The trim removed 7 bases at V and 2 bases at J, leaving 5 bases unmatched. DNA of the CDR3: TGCAGCGCCCGGACAGGTCCCTACGAGCAGTACTTC. It encodes CSARTGPYEQYF.

The V gene is TRBV7-2, the J gene TRBJ2-5, with 9 bases identical to TRBD2. CDR3 length: 14 residues. V was clipped by 5 bases and J by 11 bases; unmatched bases: 12. Germline V gives CDR1 SGHTA, CDR2 FQGNSA. For the CDR3, the DNA is TGTGCCAGCAGCGCGACTAGCGGCGGCTGGGAGCAGTACTTC. It specifies CASSATSGGWEQYF.

The table lists this clonotype with a few counts. V gene TRBV20-1 combines with J gene TRBJ2-1, with 8 positions matching TRBD2. The end of the DNA fits TRBJ2-7 better, so the J call may be wrong. The CDR3 has 18 residues. Germline CDR1 is DFQATT and CDR2 is SNEGSKA (reference sequence). CDR3 sequence reads: CSARTSGTSGGVYNEQYF. Here the CDR3 DNA reads TGCAGTGCTAGAACCTCCGGGACTAGTGGAGGAGTCTACAATGAGCAGTACTTC.

About this clonotype itself: Compared with germline, one end of the junction differs, possibly owing to a read error. The rearrangement links TRBV2 to TRBJ2-1; TRBD2 matches 8 bases. The CDR3 runs 16 residues. CDR1 and CDR2 from the germline V gene are SNHLY and FYNNEI. CDR3 bases: TGTGTCAGCAGTGAGTCAAGCGGGGGCCTAAACAATGAGCAGTTCTTC. This gives the protein CVSSESSGGLNNEQFF.

This clonotype has just a few counts. V gene TRBV7-2 combines with J gene TRBJ2-5; maybe TRBD1 (6 bases). Trimming removed 4 bases from V and 11 bases from J, with 14 bases in between. CDR3 length: 12 amino acids. Germline V lookup: CDR1 SGHTA, CDR2 FQGNSA. The CDR3 region is CASSSRDNEQYF. The CDR3 nucleotides are TGTGCCAGCAGCTCCCGGGACAATGAGCAGTACTTC.